This T cell receptor beta chain was found in a study of T cell changes during pregnancy in multiple sclerosis. V lost 0 bases and J 3 bases, leaving 5 bases between the germline ends. From germline, CDR1 is SGHDN and CDR2 FVKESK. This CDR3 region has 13 residues. Measured with immunoSEQ multiplex PCR; TCRdb has only the in-frame clones, and not every one. The repertoire holds around 50,000 clones, with nearly 95% as singletons. This chain links TRBV14 with TRBJ1-1; D is unresolved. This clonotype was sampled from a female donor with multiple sclerosis, enrolled in a pregnancy study. This specimen was CD4+ T cells from peripheral blood mononuclear cells, taken in the third trimester of pregnancy. The CDR3 spells CASSQDVYTEAFF. The CDR3 DNA is TGTGCCAGCAGCCAAGACGTGTACACTGAAGCTTTCTTT.